This entry describes one T cell receptor (beta chain). The V end was cut by 1 base, the J end by 6 bases, with 13 bases between. Germline assignment: CDR1 SEHNR and CDR2 FQNEAQ (reference sequence). This CDR3 spans 14 amino acids. Profiling relied on immunoSEQ multiplex PCR, and the TCRdb table lists in-frame clones only, not all of them. Here the sample spans about 140,000 clones, 70% to 90% being singletons. The data were taken from a study of blood T cell repertoires in COVID-19. The receptor's source is a human donor in a cohort sampled during active COVID-19. The sequenced sample was peripheral blood. The chain employs TRBV7-9 and TRBJ2-7; no firm D call. The CDR3 protein is CASSLGLGHSEQYF. The DNA of the CDR3 is TGTGCCAGCAGCTTAGGTCTAGGTCATAGCGAGCAGTACTTC. Drawing the rest from reference TRBV7-9 and TRBJ2-7, the complete variable domain is DTGVSQNPRHKITKRGQNVTFRCDPISEHNRLYWYRQTLGQGPEFLTYFQNEAQLEKSRLLSDRFSAERPKGSFSTLEIQRTEQGDSAMYLCASSLGLGHSEQYFGPGTRLTVT.